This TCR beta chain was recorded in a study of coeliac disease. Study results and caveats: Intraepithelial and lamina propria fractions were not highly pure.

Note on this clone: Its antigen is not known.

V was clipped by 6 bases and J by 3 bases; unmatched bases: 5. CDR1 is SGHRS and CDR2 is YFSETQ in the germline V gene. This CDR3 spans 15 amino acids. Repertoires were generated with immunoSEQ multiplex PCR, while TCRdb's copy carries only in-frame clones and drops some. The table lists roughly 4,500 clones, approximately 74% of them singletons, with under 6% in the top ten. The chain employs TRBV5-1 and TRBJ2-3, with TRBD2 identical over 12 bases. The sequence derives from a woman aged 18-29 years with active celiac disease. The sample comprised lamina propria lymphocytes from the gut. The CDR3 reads CASTGTSGFTDTQYF. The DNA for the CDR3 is TGCGCCAGCACTGGGACTAGCGGGTTTACAGATACGCAGTATTTT.